These 32 T cell receptor beta chains came from one sample sequenced in a study of T cell clonality in common variable immunodeficiency. Clones were read by immunoSEQ multiplex PCR, and TCRdb kept only the in-frame ones, dropping some. This sample carries tens of thousands of clones, none of them present only once. Sequencing was performed on peripheral blood mononuclear cells. All receptors derive from a person aged 18 to 70 in good health.

This clone has at least ten counts. Coverage ceases 3 residues before the CDR3 finishes, and the germline J gene fills in the end. The chain joins TRBV12-3 or TRBV12-4 to TRBJ1-1; D is undetermined. CDR3 length equals 12 residues. The germline V and J ends were trimmed by 6 bases and 7 bases, with 12 bases remaining between them. Incomplete CDR3 DNA: TGTGCCAGCAGCTTATCGATCGGTGAA. This gives the protein CASSLSIGE. The complete CDR3 sequence is CASSLSIGEAFF.

Many counts were recorded for this clone. The read stops 3 residues short of the end of the CDR3; the missing end is completed from the germline J gene. J is TRBJ2-3 and V is TRBV10-3; D gene uncertain. The CDR3 loop spans 13 amino acids. Per the germline V gene, CDR1 is ENHRY and CDR2 is SYGVKD. The CDR3 sequence: CAISASEDQPQYF. The CDR3 bases that were read are TGTGCCATCTCAGCCAGCGAGGATCAGCCG.

A note on this clone: Germline is not matched at one junction end, which may reflect a read error. The sequenced fragment ends 3 residues before the CDR3 boundary, so the rest is inferred from the germline J gene. This chain joins TRBV6-2 or TRBV6-3 and TRBJ2-3, with D perhaps TRBD2 (6 bases). CDR1 and CDR2 from the germline V gene are MNHEY and SVGEGT. The CDR3 loop spans 16 amino acids. The CDR3 DNA, read in part, is TGTGCCAGCAGTTACTCGTCGGAGGGCGGGCCAGAGACG. It translates to CASSYSSEGGPET. In full, the CDR3 is CASSYSSEGGPETQYF.

On this clone itself: The CDR3 end is not reached by the read, which stops 3 residues before it; the germline J gene fills it in. V gene TRBV19 combines with J gene TRBJ2-2; D is uncertain. CDR1 and CDR2 from the germline V gene are LNHDA and SQIVND (reference sequence). The CDR3 covers 14 residues. The CDR3 region is CASSPTQNQEKLFF. The CDR3 DNA, read in part, is TGTGCCAGTAGCCCGACCCAGAATCAGGAAAAG. The whole variable domain, remainder taken from reference TRBV19 and TRBJ2-2, is DGGITQSPKYLFRKEGQNVTLSCEQNLNHDAMYWYRQDPGQGLRLIYYSQIVNDFQKGDIAEGYSVSREKKESFPLTVTSAQKNPTAFYLCASSPTQNQEKLFFGEGSRLTVL.

This clone has ten or more counts. The read stops 3 residues short of the end of the CDR3; the missing end is completed from the germline J gene. The chain uses TRBV5-1 and TRBJ2-5; 12 positions match TRBD1. In germline, CDR1 is SGHRS, CDR2 YFSETQ. Losses at the gene ends were 5 bases for V and 5 bases for J; bases not matched to a gene: 7. The length of the CDR3 is 15 residues. The sequenced CDR3 bases are TGCGCCAGCAGTCCGGGACAGGGGGCGGGGGAGACC. Its protein product is CASSPGQGAGET. The full-length CDR3 reads as CASSPGQGAGETQYF.

As concerns this clone: The CDR3 extends 3 residues past the end of the read, so its final part is completed from the germline J gene. The J gene is TRBJ2-3, the V gene TRBV2; 8 bases map to TRBD2. The CDR3 has 14 amino acids. The germline gives CDR1 SNHLY, CDR2 FYNNEI. Here the CDR3 reads CASSGLAGGETQYF. The CDR3 bases that were read are TGTGCCAGCAGTGGGCTAGCGGGCGGTGAGACG.

This clone was seen at least ten times. The observed sequence ends 3 residues before the CDR3 terminus, with the missing tail filled in from the germline J gene. V is TRBV6-1 and J is TRBJ2-4, with 7 bases aligning to TRBD1. V lost 4 bases and J lost 2; bases outside the gene matches: 5. Germline CDR1 MNHNS, CDR2 SASEGT. This CDR3 region has 15 residues. This CDR3 reads CASSALQGSKNIQYF. Partial CDR3 DNA: TGTGCCAGCAGTGCCCTACAGGGGTCCAAAAACATT.

This clone was observed at least ten times. The read halts 3 residues ahead of the CDR3 end, with the missing end drawn from the germline J gene. The J gene is TRBJ1-2, the V gene TRBV7-3; possibly TRBD1 for D (5 bases). CDR3 length equals 13 residues. Germline CDR1 reads SGHTA; CDR2 reads FQGTGA. The V end lost 5 bases, the J end lost 4 bases, and 11 bases lay between the germline ends. The CDR3 region is CASSPDSFYGYTF. Incomplete CDR3 DNA: TGTGCCAGCAGCCCCGACAGTTTCTATGGC.

This clone has a count of ten or more. The CDR3 is cut off 3 residues early in the read; its end comes from the germline J gene. The chain combines TRBV19 with TRBJ1-1, with TRBD1 matching 9 bases. This CDR3 comprises 16 residues. The V and J ends lost 0 bases and 1 base, in that order; junction bases with no gene match: 3. The germline gives CDR1 LNHDA, CDR2 SQIVND (reference sequence). The CDR3 bases that were read are TGTGCCAGTAGTATAGACGGGACAGGGTCGAACACTGAA. It is translated as CASSIDGTGSNTE. The whole CDR3 protein reads CASSIDGTGSNTEAFF. The full variable domain, with the rest looked up from reference TRBV19 and TRBJ1-1, is DGGITQSPKYLFRKEGQNVTLSCEQNLNHDAMYWYRQDPGQGLRLIYYSQIVNDFQKGDIAEGYSVSREKKESFPLTVTSAQKNPTAFYLCASSIDGTGSNTEAFFGQGTRLTVV.

There are many counts of this clone. The CDR3 end lies 3 residues beyond the end of the read and is filled in from the germline J gene. J is TRBJ1-4 and V is TRBV20-1; maybe TRBD1 (5 bases). Germline V CDR1 and CDR2: DFQATT, SNEGSKA (reference sequence). The CDR3 extends over 14 amino acids. Trimming shortened V by 0 bases and J by 8 bases, and 13 bases separated the two germline ends. Partial CDR3 DNA: TGCAGTGCTAGAGATCGCCAGGGTGAAGAAAAA. Encoded protein: CSARDRQGEEK. The full CDR3 protein reads CSARDRQGEEKLFF.

This clone was seen a few times. The read finishes 3 residues shy of the CDR3 end, and the germline J gene is used to complete it. This chain links TRBV5-1 with TRBJ1-4, with D possibly being TRBD1 (5 bases). This CDR3 is 16 amino acids long. V shed 8 bases and J shed 0 bases, with 17 bases lying between them. Germline values: CDR1 SGHRS, CDR2 YFSETQ. The sequenced part of the CDR3 DNA is TGCGCCAGTAAAGACAGTACTTCTGCAACTAATGAAAAA. Translation: CASKDSTSATNEK. The CDR3 in its entirety is CASKDSTSATNEKLFF.

This clone was seen at least ten times. The read terminates 3 residues before the CDR3 end, so the remaining end is supplied by the germline J gene. This rearrangement joins TRBV7-2 to TRBJ2-1, with a possible D match to TRBD2 (6 bases). Per germline, CDR1 SGHTA and CDR2 FQGNSA. With 8 bases removed from V and 9 bases from J, the gap between germline ends came to 20 bases. This CDR3 has 14 amino acids. The CDR3 spells CASARVSEGGEQFF. The sequenced CDR3 bases are TGTGCCAGCGCACGAGTTAGCGAGGGAGGTGAG.

This clone was found many times. Read data end 3 residues before the CDR3 end; the end is taken from the germline J gene. The chain uses TRBV19 and TRBJ2-2; possibly TRBD1 for D (5 bases). The V end was cut by 9 bases, the J end by 4 bases, with 15 bases between. Germline CDR1 and CDR2: LNHDA and SQIVND (reference sequence). The CDR3 loop spans 14 amino acids. The part of the CDR3 DNA that was read is TGTGCCAGCAATACCCAGGGTACCACCGGGGAG. The encoded protein is CASNTQGTTGE. The entire CDR3 protein reads CASNTQGTTGELFF.

This clone was recorded at least ten times. Read sequence stops 3 residues before the CDR3 end, and the germline J gene provides the missing end. This chain joins TRBV6-8 and TRBJ2-1; 9 nucleotides align to TRBD2. V trimming: 4 bases; J trimming: 6 bases; junction bases outside the gene matches: 10. The CDR3 sequence is 16 residues long. Germline V gene lookup returns CDR1 MNHGY and CDR2 SAAAGT. The sequenced part of the CDR3 DNA is TGTGCCAGCAGTTGGTTTAGCGGGAGTTGGGGCAATGAG. Translated, it gives CASSWFSGSWGNE. The whole CDR3 is CASSWFSGSWGNEQFF.

As for this clone: The CDR3 end is not reached by the read, which stops 3 residues before it; the germline J gene fills it in. The rearrangement joins TRBV7-7 to TRBJ1-4, with a weak D call TRBD1 (6 bases). Looked up from germline, CDR1 is SSHAT and CDR2 is FNYEAQ (reference sequence). The CDR3 is 13 residues long. The CDR3 DNA, read in part, is TGTGCTAGCGGAAGACAGGTTTGTGAAAAA. Residues: CASGRQVCEK. The complete CDR3 sequence is CASGRQVCEKLFF.

This clone was counted between two and nine times. The read is 3 residues too short to cover the CDR3 end, so that end is filled in from the germline J gene. The chain employs TRBV5-1 and TRBJ1-2, with a possible D match to TRBD1 (5 bases). The CDR3 spans 14 residues. Germline lookup yields CDR1 SGHRS and CDR2 YFSETQ. CDR3 bases read: TGCGCCAGCAGCTTGACCCTTCAGGGTAGCGGC. It specifies CASSLTLQGSG. The CDR3 reads in full as CASSLTLQGSGYTF.

This clone was seen at least ten times. With the read ending 3 residues before the CDR3 end, the germline J gene is used to fill in that end. V and J are TRBV30 and TRBJ2-7, with D maybe TRBD2 (5 bases). Trimming removed 8 bases from V and 0 bases from J, with 14 bases in between. CDR1 is GTSNPN, CDR2 SVGIG, per germline (reference sequence). The CDR3 has 13 residues. Incomplete CDR3 DNA: TGTGCCCAGCAGCGGAGGAGCTCCTACGAG. This encodes CAQQRRSSYE. The full CDR3 protein is CAQQRRSSYEQYF.

This clone was seen more than once but under ten times. Read data end 3 residues before the CDR3 end; the end is taken from the germline J gene. This rearrangement joins TRBV7-9 to TRBJ1-2; 7 bases are shared with TRBD1. V gave up 4 bases and J gave up 7 bases; unmatched junction bases: 6. Germline assignment: CDR1 SEHNR and CDR2 FQNEAQ (reference sequence). CDR3 length: 13 residues. The CDR3 loop is CASSSETGVGYTF. The part of the CDR3 DNA that was read is TGTGCCAGCAGCTCAGAAACAGGGGTTGGC.

The table lists this clone with many counts. Sequencing ends 3 residues short of the CDR3 end; the germline J gene provides the rest. The V and J genes are TRBV7-8 and TRBJ2-5, with D uncertain. V lost 6 bases to trimming and J lost 2 bases, with 16 bases between them. Germline CDR1 SGHVS, CDR2 FQNEAQ. This CDR3 spans 15 amino acids. The covered CDR3 bases are TGTGCCAGCAGGCTGAGATTCGGTTTTCAAGAGACC. It yields the protein CASRLRFGFQET. In full, the CDR3 is CASRLRFGFQETQYF.

This clone was seen more than once but under ten times. The CDR3 loop is CSARDQASGLYNEQFF. The CDR3 bases that were read are TGCAGTGCTAGAGATCAGGCTAGCGGGCTATACAATGAG. This chain joins TRBV20-1 and TRBJ2-1; 8 nucleotides match TRBD2. Read data end 3 residues before the CDR3 end; the end is taken from the germline J gene. The V gene's germline CDR1 is DFQATT and CDR2 SNEGSKA (reference sequence). CDR3 size: 16 residues. Trimming took 0 bases from V and 4 from J; bases not matched to a gene: 8.

The table lists this clone with many counts. The read ends 3 residues shy of where the CDR3 ends; the end is completed using the germline J gene. V gene TRBV19 combines with J gene TRBJ2-3; no definite D call. V was pared by 3 bases and J by 2 bases, with 9 bases between. Germline-derived CDR1 and CDR2 are LNHDA and SQIVND (reference sequence). The length of the CDR3 is 14 residues. The CDR3 reads CASSMGLTTDTQYF. Incomplete CDR3 DNA: TGTGCCAGTAGTATGGGCCTAACCACAGATACG.

About this clone itself: The missing CDR3 end, 3 residues past where the read stops, is filled in from the germline J gene. V is TRBV11-3 and J is TRBJ1-1; unclear D gene. V lost 5 bases to trimming and J lost 1 base, with 11 bases between them. The germline V gene has CDR1 SGHNT and CDR2 YENEEA. The CDR3 length is 14 residues. The part of the CDR3 DNA that was read is TGTGCCAGCAGCCCTTCGAGGCAGAACACTGAA. Translation: CASSPSRQNTE. The full-length CDR3 reads as CASSPSRQNTEAFF.

At least ten counts were recorded for this clone. The CDR3 is cut off 3 residues early in the read; its end comes from the germline J gene. The chain employs TRBV20-1 and TRBJ2-7; a weak D match, TRBD2 (6 bases). The CDR3 runs to 13 residues. Germline assignment: CDR1 DFQATT and CDR2 SNEGSKA (reference sequence). CDR3 residues: CSPLRGSTGEQYF. The DNA read from the CDR3 is TGCAGCCCCCTCCGGGGGAGCACGGGCGAG.

This clone was seen ten or more times. Coverage ceases 3 residues before the CDR3 finishes, and the germline J gene fills in the end. The gene calls are TRBV30 and TRBJ2-7; TRBD1 matches 9 bases. Germline V gives CDR1 GTSNPN, CDR2 SVGIG (reference sequence). CDR3 length: 13 residues. The V segment lost 4 bases and the J segment 4 bases; nucleotides outside the gene matches: 5. The CDR3 DNA, read in part, is TGTGCCTGGAACGGACAGGGGATGTACGAG. Protein: CAWNGQGMYE. The full CDR3 protein is CAWNGQGMYEQYF.

This clone was seen at least ten times. The DNA read from the CDR3 is TGCAGCGTCTCCGGGACAGGGGGCGAGACC. The encoded protein is CSVSGTGGET. The whole CDR3 region reads CSVSGTGGETQYF. V gene TRBV29-1 combines with J gene TRBJ2-5, with 12 bases aligning to TRBD1. The CDR3 is cut off 3 residues early in the read; its end comes from the germline J gene. The CDR3 is 13 amino acids. V lost 6 bases and J lost 5; bases outside the gene matches: 4. CDR1 and CDR2 (germline): SQVTM, ANQGSEA.

With regard to this clone: Read data end 3 residues before the CDR3 end; the end is taken from the germline J gene. Other DNA sequences in this sample translate to the same CDR3. The chain couples TRBV5-5 to TRBJ1-2; 7 bases map to TRBD1. The V gene's germline CDR1 is SGHKS and CDR2 YYEKEE (reference sequence). This CDR3 is 14 amino acids long. The sequenced CDR3 bases are TGTGCCAGCAGCTTGGGAGCAGGGGGAGGGGGA. Encoded protein: CASSLGAGGGG. The whole CDR3 protein reads CASSLGAGGGGYTF.

Many counts were recorded for this clone. Read data end 3 residues before the CDR3 end; the end is taken from the germline J gene. The V and J genes are TRBV2 and TRBJ1-3, with D uncertain. Deletions cut 4 bases from V and 0 bases from J, with 4 bases between. Germline loops: CDR1 SNHLY, CDR2 FYNNEI. There are 13 residues in the CDR3. Partial CDR3 DNA: TGTGCCAGCAGTGCAGACTCTGGAAACACC. This gives the protein CASSADSGNT. The CDR3 as a whole reads CASSADSGNTIYF.

About this clone: Coverage ceases 3 residues before the CDR3 finishes, and the germline J gene fills in the end. The chain is built from TRBV6-1 and TRBJ2-2; TRBD1 aligns across 9 bases. CDR1 is MNHNS, CDR2 SASEGT, per germline. This CDR3 spans 18 amino acids. This chain's CDR3 is CASSERGQGGGTNEKLFF. The sequenced part of the CDR3 DNA is TGTGCCAGCAGTGAAAGGGGACAGGGAGGCGGAACTAATGAAAAG.

This clone was counted a few times. The read gets to within 3 residues of the CDR3 end, and the germline J gene fills in the rest. The chain has TRBV19 and TRBJ1-2; TRBD1 aligns across 10 bases. This CDR3 has 17 amino acids. J gave up 3 bases and V 4 bases, and 11 bases lay outside the gene matches. From germline, CDR1 is LNHDA and CDR2 SQIVND (reference sequence). The CDR3 here is CASSTPGTGDYHYGYTF. The sequenced CDR3 bases are TGTGCCAGTAGTACCCCTGGGACAGGGGATTACCACTATGGC.

This clone was recorded a few times. The CDR3 end is not reached by the read, which stops 3 residues before it; the germline J gene fills it in. The chain joins TRBV10-2 to TRBJ2-1; TRBD2 aligns across 9 bases. Germline loops: CDR1 WSHSY, CDR2 SAAADI. This CDR3 spans 15 amino acids. Trimming cost V 0 bases and J 3 bases; bases outside gene matches: 0. The CDR3 DNA, read in part, is TGCGCCAGCAGTGAGTCTAGCGGGAGCTACAATGAG. Its protein is CASSESSGSYNE. The whole CDR3 reads CASSESSGSYNEQFF.

This clone has a count of ten or more. The read halts 3 residues ahead of the CDR3 end, with the missing end drawn from the germline J gene. V gene TRBV19 combines with J gene TRBJ1-1; possible D gene TRBD1, 6 bases. V lost 5 bases and J lost 1, with 14 bases in between. Germline CDR1 is LNHDA and CDR2 is SQIVND (reference sequence). This CDR3 comprises 15 residues. The CDR3 region is CASSWGGAGNTEAFF. The sequenced part of the CDR3 DNA is TGTGCCAGTAGTTGGGGGGGGGCAGGGAACACTGAA.

Turning to this clone: The CDR3 goes on 3 residues after the read ends, and that part is filled in from the germline J gene. The chain joins TRBV2 to TRBJ2-2; D remains unclear. Germline V CDR1 and CDR2: SNHLY, FYNNEI. The V end lost 3 bases, the J end lost 4 bases, and 6 bases lay between the germline ends. The CDR3 is 13 residues long. The CDR3 DNA, read in part, is TGTGCCAGCAGTGACCAACTCACCGGGGAG. Translated, it gives CASSDQLTGE. The entire CDR3 protein reads CASSDQLTGELFF.